This T cell receptor (beta chain) stems from a study of monozygotic twins with inflammatory bowel disease. Study observations and caveats: IBD patients had lower TCRbeta diversity (inverse Simpson) than healthy co-twins.

T cells were not sorted, and total RNA was isolated straight from whole blood. This CDR3 has 16 amino acids. Germline V gene lookup returns CDR1 LGHNA and CDR2 YSLEER. Details on this clonotype: Its specificity is not known.

Each CDR3 protein gets one entry in TCRdb, which reprocessed the 5' RACE reads and gives no DNA. The table for this sample gives 150,000 to 200,000 distinct CDR3 sequences. The sequence came from a human donor with ulcerative colitis or Crohn's disease, or a healthy co-twin of an affected twin (not recorded which). Sequencing input: blood. The chain joins TRBV4-3 to TRBJ2-5; TCRdb proposes TRBD2, but this gene call is untestable without DNA. The CDR3 region is CASSQGAERVQETQYF.